This T cell receptor beta chain was sequenced for a study of T cells in Graves' hyperthyroidism and ophthalmopathy. The overall study: Peripheral blood sampling occurred at initial diagnosis, before any treatment.

Diagnosing involved the use of clinical symptoms, serum thyroxine and TRAb, thyroid ultrasound and orbital computed tomography. It was RNA transcripts that yielded the amplified TCR beta CDR3 regions. Carried out on the TCR CDR3, a first-round RT-PCR used the HTBI primer set. One entry per CDR3 protein, called by TCRdb with MiXCR from the multiplex PCR reads. The sample contains around 500,000 distinct CDR3 sequences, 13% to 15% of which appear only once. General study results and limits: Model-based prediction identified ophthalmopathy a median around 6.5 months prior to its onset.

The CDR3 runs 15 residues. Germline-derived CDR1 and CDR2 are DFQATT and SNEGSKA (reference sequence). This clonotype was seen ten or more times. Its antigen remains unknown. The material sequenced was blood. The V call is TRBV20-1, the J call TRBJ2-1, with 8 nucleotides matching TRBD2. The sequence was obtained from a woman aged 40 to 50 with Graves' hyperthyroidism. CDR3 region: CSAIGTSRGYNEQFF. In DNA form, the CDR3 reads TGCAGCGCGATCGGGACTAGTAGGGGCTACAATGAGCAGTTCTTC.